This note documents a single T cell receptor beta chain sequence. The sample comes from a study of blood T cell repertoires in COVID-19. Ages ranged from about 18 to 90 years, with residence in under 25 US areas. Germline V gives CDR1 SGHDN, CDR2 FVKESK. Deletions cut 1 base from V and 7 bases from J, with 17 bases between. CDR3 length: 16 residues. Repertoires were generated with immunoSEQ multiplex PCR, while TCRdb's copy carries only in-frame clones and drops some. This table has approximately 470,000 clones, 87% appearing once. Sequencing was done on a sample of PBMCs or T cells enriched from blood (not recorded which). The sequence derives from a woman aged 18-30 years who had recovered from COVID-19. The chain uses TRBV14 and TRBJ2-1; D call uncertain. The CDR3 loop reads CASSQGIRVPRNEQFF. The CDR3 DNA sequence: TGTGCCAGCAGCCAAGGGATCCGGGTCCCAAGGAATGAGCAGTTCTTC.